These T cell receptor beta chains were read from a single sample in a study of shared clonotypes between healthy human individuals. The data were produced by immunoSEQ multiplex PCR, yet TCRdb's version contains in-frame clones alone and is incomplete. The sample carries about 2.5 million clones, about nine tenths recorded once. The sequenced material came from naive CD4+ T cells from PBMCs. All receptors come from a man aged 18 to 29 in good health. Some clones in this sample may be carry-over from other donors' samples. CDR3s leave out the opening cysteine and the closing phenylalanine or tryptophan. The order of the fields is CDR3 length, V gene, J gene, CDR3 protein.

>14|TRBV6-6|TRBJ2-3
ASSGGGRDLTDTQY
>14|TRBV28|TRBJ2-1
ASSKPGQVGYNEQF
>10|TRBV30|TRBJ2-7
AWSGLGYEQY
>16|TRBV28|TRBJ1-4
ASSFAGTGIKANEKLF
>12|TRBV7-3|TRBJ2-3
ASSLTSMRDTQY
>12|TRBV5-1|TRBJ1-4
ASSPTGAPEKLF
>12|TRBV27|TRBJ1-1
ASSFRTGYTEAF
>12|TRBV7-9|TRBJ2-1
ASSLGGTSAEQF
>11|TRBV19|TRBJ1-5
ASTYRGNQPQH
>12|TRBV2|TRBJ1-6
ASSLTGSNSPLH
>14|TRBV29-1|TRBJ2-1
SAGWTSEGSYNEQF
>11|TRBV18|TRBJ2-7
ASSLGTEYEQY
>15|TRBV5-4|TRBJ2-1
ASPGLAGSASYNEQF
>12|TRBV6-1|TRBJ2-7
ASSETSGGLRQY
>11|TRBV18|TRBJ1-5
ASSYDRGQPQH
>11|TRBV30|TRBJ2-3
AWGQGGTDTQY
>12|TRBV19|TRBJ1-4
ASRGDLVGEKLF
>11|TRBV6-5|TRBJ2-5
ASSLDRGETQY
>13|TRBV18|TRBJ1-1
ASSPGQALNTEAF
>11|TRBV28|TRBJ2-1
ASSFGGSNEQF
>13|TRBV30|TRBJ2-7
AWSVRGRAGYEQY
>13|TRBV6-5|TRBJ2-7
ASSRTSSVSYEQY
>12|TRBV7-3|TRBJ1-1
ASSPTGDYRKAF
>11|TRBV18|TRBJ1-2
ASSPTVVDGYT